This T cell receptor (beta chain) was obtained from a study of T cell repertoires in cytomegalovirus infection. Study context: In public TCR beta signatures, there were indications of both CMV infection and matching HLA type. Study results and limitations: Accumulated public TCR beta family frequency recognized individuals carrying CMV together with the relevant HLA.

Each CDR3 protein is one row after TCRdb ran MiXCR on the reads. The sample includes fewer than 1,000,000 distinct CDR3 sequences, around a third seen only once; the top ten take over 12%. Details on this clonotype: No antigen is known for it.

The clonotype was recovered from a human donor in good health (CMV status not recorded). Some clones in this sample may be carry-over from other donors' samples. Source: cultured CD8+ T cells from PBMCs, taken from culture after CMV antigen stimulation.

The DNA for the CDR3 is TGCGCCAGCAGCCAAGATGGGCAGGGCGGGATCGGGGAGCTGTTTTTT. It is translated as CASSQDGQGGIGELFF. The gene calls are TRBV4-1 and TRBJ2-2; a weak D match, TRBD2 (6 bases). V lost 0 bases to trimming and J lost 7 bases, with 15 bases between them. Germline-derived CDR1 and CDR2 are MGHRA and YSYEKL. The CDR3 sequence is 16 residues long.